This T cell receptor beta chain comes out of a study of read filtering for tumor transcriptome and immune sequencing (dated by TCRdb to the early 2020s). Study-wide context: The cohort consisted of about 18 male and over twelve female patients, with a mean age of 65.9 years and an age range of about 40 to 85. Under revised international staging, about 8 patients fell into R-ISS I, approximately 15 into R-ISS II and about 7 into R-ISS III. After DNase treatment, whole-transcriptome libraries were prepared using the TruSeq RNA Access Library Prep Kit. Per sample, about 4.05 to 11 million TCR-region mapped reads were obtained with IR-seq, compared with only 85 to 1273 with RNA-seq. Using the same bone marrow samples, the study compared TCR repertoires obtained by targeted immune repertoire sequencing with those obtained by bulk whole-transcriptome sequencing. A main aim was a read-filtering strategy for immune repertoire data, specifically whether clonotypes supported by a single read should be removed.

Each patient had bone marrow sampled at the time of active disease. Ficoll-Hypaque density gradient centrifugation was used to isolate the bone marrow mononuclear cells. CD138-negative cells were obtained by negative selection after labeling with CD138 magnetic microbeads on a MACS separator, removing myeloma plasma cells. Purity of the isolated cells was checked by flow cytometry on an Attune NxT using CD138 antibodies. Total RNA was extracted using TRIzol reagent and was quantified on a NanoDrop spectrophotometer. Paired RNA-seq and IR-seq were performed on each patient's CD138-negative bone marrow sample. TCR libraries were constructed from 350 to 400 ng RNA using the Immunoverse kit, and molecular barcoded adaptors covering alpha/delta and beta/gamma chains were employed. TCR library preparation used the same RNA that went into transcriptome sequencing. TCR libraries were sequenced on an Illumina HiSeq 4000 with 2 x 150 cycles. Per the authors' processing: Using MiXCR, which included quality filtering and error correction, TCR reads were aligned to human V, D, J and C references and then assembled into CDR3 clonotypes. The tcR package in R was used for analysis of clonotype counts and gene usage diversity. Raw mapping reads were checked after the RNA-seq reads had been mapped by STAR aligner version 2.5.3a onto the human GRCh37 genome. IR-seq fastq files were randomly downsampled with Seqtk 1.3 to test the effect of sequencing depth on detected clonotypes. TCRdb reanalyzed the raw reads on its own, using fastp at Q25 for trimming and MiXCR for clone calling, and kept in-frame beta chains. Each entry merges the rows of one CDR3 protein and shows their most common DNA and genes. V and J calls and clone size were set by TCRdb, not the authors. The sample has around 130,000 distinct CDR3 sequences on record, 10% to 15% of them singletons. Approximately 10% of the sample rests with the top ten.

This clonotype was detected many times. The clone's antigen remains unknown. Per-nucleotide qualities are absent, and no much larger clonotype sits a single base away. What the work shows at the level of the full study, not this receptor alone: The sorted CD138-negative fraction was a mixed bone marrow immune population, not purified T cells. In IR-seq, roughly four fifths of clonotypes but around 3.5% of total reads were represented by single-read clonotypes, whereas in RNA-seq, around 73% of clonotypes and 40% to 55% of reads were represented by single-read clonotypes. Compared with RNA-seq, IR-seq captured clonotypes at much greater depth and more reliably, and a smaller IR-seq throughput was enough to identify most of the shared clonotypes. The correlation between IR-seq and RNA-seq shared clonotype proportions was increased by removal of single-read clonotypes.

The CDR3 has 12 amino acids, counting the end cysteine and phenylalanine. Kept here is only the CDR3 DNA, which spans 36 bases and is read in frame from base 1. V loses 6 bases, J loses 7 bases, and the germline ends lie 13 bases apart. The germline V gene specifies SQVTM as CDR1 and ANQGSEA as CDR2. Sequencing was carried out using a population of CD138-negative cells sorted from bone marrow. Per the publication, the cell subset or site label means: bone marrow mononuclear cells depleted of CD138+ plasma/myeloma cells by negative magnetic selection. The rearranged chain carries TRBV29-1 and TRBJ2-1, and possibly TRBD2, on 6 matching bases. The TCR was taken from a donor at least 40 years old with multiple myeloma. The DNA sequence reads TGCAGCGTAACCAGGGAGGCGAATGAGCAGTTCTTC. It codes for CSVTREANEQFF.